This T cell receptor (beta chain) was found in a study of beta chain features in type 1 diabetes. Study overall: The study examined about 100,000,000 sorted cells across all samples.

By way of CD45RO/CCR7/CD25/CD127/CD95/CD27, the CD4+ regulatory, stem cell-like memory, central memory and naive cells were sorted. Over 95% purity was reached by all sorted populations. The entirety of the isolated RNA underwent reverse transcription, so expressed TCRB transcripts were sequenced. Average reads for naive, central memory and regulatory T cell samples were several million. The data were produced by immunoSEQ multiplex PCR, yet TCRdb's version contains in-frame clones alone and is incomplete. This sample yields about 700,000 clones, of which roughly 13% are seen a single time; approximately 0.02% belongs to the top ten. Study-wide points: Among all four CD4+ subsets, Type 1 diabetes patients had TCRB CDR3s that were moderately but significantly shorter.

A remark on this clone: Its antigen is unknown. The same CDR3 is also encoded by other DNA sequences in this sample.

With 2 bases clipped from V and 1 base from J, the junction kept 0 bases outside the gene matches. The CDR3 covers 15 residues. Germline-derived CDR1 and CDR2 are MNHEY and SVGAGI. Input material: naive CD4+ T cells from blood. This clonotype originated in a man between 18 and 29 years old with type 1 diabetes. The gene calls are TRBV6-5 and TRBJ2-2, with 8 bases identical to TRBD2. The chain's CDR3 is CASSYAGGNTGELFF. DNA for the CDR3: TGTGCCAGCAGTTACGCGGGGGGGAACACCGGGGAGCTGTTTTTT.